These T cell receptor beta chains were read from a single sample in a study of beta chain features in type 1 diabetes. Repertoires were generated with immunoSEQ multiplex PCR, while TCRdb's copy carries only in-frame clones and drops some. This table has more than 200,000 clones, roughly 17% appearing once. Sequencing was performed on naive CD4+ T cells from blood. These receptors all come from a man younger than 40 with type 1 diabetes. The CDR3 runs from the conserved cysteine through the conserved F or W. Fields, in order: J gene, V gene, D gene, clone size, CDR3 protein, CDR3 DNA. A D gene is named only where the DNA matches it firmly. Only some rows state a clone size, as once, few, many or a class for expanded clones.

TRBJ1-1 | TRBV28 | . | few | CASRYINTEAFF | TGTGCCAGCAGATATATTAACACTGAAGCTTTCTTT
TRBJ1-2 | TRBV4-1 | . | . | CASSQEQGGYTF | TGCGCCAGCAGCCAGGAACAGGGAGGCTACACCTTC
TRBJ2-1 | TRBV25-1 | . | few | CASSNEGGNEQFF | TGTGCCAGCAGTAACGAGGGGGGGAATGAGCAGTTCTTC
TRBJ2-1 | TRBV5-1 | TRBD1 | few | CASSPKTDRGNEQFF | TGCGCCAGCAGCCCAAAAACCGACAGGGGCAATGAGCAGTTCTTC
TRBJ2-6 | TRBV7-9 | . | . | CASSPWVSGANVLTF | TGTGCCAGCAGCCCCTGGGTATCTGGGGCCAACGTCCTGACTTTC
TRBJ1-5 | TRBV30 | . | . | CAWAVGASANQPQHF | TGTGCCTGGGCCGTTGGGGCGTCGGCAAATCAGCCCCAGCATTTT
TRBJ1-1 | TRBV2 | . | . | CASSEAENTEAFF | TGTGCCAGCAGTGAGGCAGAGAACACTGAAGCTTTCTTT
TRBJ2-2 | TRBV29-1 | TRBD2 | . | CSVGASGRTGELFF | TGCAGCGTTGGGGCTAGCGGGAGAACCGGGGAGCTGTTTTTT
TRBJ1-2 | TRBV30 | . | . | CAWSVRSAFGDGYTF | TGTGCCTGGAGTGTACGTTCAGCTTTCGGAGATGGCTACACCTTC
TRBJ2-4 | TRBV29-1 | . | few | CSAEDSPAKNIQYF | TGCAGCGCTGAGGACAGTCCAGCCAAAAACATTCAGTACTTC
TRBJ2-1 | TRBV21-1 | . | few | CASSGGASRSYNEQFF | TGTGCCAGCAGCGGAGGAGCATCCCGATCCTACAATGAGCAGTTCTTC
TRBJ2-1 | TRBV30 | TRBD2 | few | CAWSAGLINEQFF | TGTGCCTGGAGTGCGGGACTAATAAATGAGCAGTTCTTC
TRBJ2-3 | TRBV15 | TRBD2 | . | CATSRTGTSGRLTQYF | TGTGCCACCAGCAGGACAGGGACTAGCGGGAGGCTTACGCAGTATTTT
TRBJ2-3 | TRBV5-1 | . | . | CASSSRTASTDTQYF | TGCGCCAGCAGCTCTCGGACCGCAAGCACAGATACGCAGTATTTT
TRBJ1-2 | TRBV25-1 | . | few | CASSESLLSGYTF | TGTGCCAGCAGTGAATCTCTCCTCTCGGGCTACACCTTC
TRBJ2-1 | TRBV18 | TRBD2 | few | CASSPLAGGGNNEQFF | TGTGCCAGCTCACCACTAGCGGGAGGAGGGAACAATGAGCAGTTCTTC
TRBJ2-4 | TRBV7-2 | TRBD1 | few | CASSLGQVWGKNIQYF | TGTGCCAGCAGCCTAGGACAGGTCTGGGGCAAAAACATTCAGTACTTC
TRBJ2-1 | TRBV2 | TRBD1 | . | CASGDRGYNEQFF | TGTGCCAGCGGGGACAGGGGATACAATGAGCAGTTCTTC
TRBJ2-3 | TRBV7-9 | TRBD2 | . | CASSLAGTSGTDTQYF | TGTGCCAGCAGCTTAGCTGGGACTAGCGGCACAGATACGCAGTATTTT
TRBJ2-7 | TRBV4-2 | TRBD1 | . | CASSRPGTGTYEQYF | TGTGCCAGCAGCCGTCCCGGGACAGGGACCTACGAGCAGTACTTC
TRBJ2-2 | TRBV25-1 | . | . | CASSDYGELFF | TGTGCCAGCAGTGACTACGGGGAGCTGTTTTTT
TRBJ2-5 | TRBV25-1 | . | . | CASSVNWGRQETQYF | TGTGCCAGCAGTGTTAACTGGGGGCGTCAAGAGACCCAGTACTTC
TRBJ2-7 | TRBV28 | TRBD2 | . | CASSLSASGGYEQYF | TGTGCCAGCAGTTTATCTGCTAGCGGGGGGTACGAGCAGTACTTC
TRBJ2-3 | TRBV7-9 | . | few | CASSRNSYTDTQYF | TGTGCCAGCAGCCGAAACTCCTACACAGATACGCAGTATTTT
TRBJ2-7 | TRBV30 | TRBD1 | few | CAWSGQGQEYEQYF | TGTGCCTGGAGCGGGCAGGGACAGGAATACGAGCAGTACTTC
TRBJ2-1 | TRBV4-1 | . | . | CASSQDPGQTYNEQFF | TGCGCCAGCAGCCAAGATCCGGGCCAAACCTACAATGAGCAGTTCTTC
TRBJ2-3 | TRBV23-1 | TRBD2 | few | CAWRNYGTSGSDTQYF | TGCGCCTGGAGAAACTACGGGACTAGCGGGAGTGATACGCAGTATTTT
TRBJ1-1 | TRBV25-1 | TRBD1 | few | CASSESWDSEAFF | TGTGCCAGCAGTGAATCCTGGGACAGTGAAGCTTTCTTT
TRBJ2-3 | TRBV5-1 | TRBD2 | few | CASSSGTSGSSDTQYF | TGCGCCAGCAGCTCCGGGACTAGCGGGAGTAGTGATACGCAGTATTTT
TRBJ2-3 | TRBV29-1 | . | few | CSVTEGTDTQYF | TGCAGCGTCACGGAAGGCACAGATACGCAGTATTTT
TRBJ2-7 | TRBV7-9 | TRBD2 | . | CASSLVPGTSVSYEQYF | TGTGCCAGCAGCTTAGTCCCCGGGACTAGCGTCTCCTACGAGCAGTACTTC
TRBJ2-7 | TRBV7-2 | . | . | CASSFYSSSYEQYF | TGTGCCAGCAGCTTCTATTCTAGCTCCTACGAGCAGTACTTC
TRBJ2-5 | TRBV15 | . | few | CATSPGQRQETQYF | TGTGCCACCAGCCCGGGACAACGTCAGGAGACCCAGTACTTC
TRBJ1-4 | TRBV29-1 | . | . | CSVGQLNEKLFF | TGCAGCGTCGGACAGCTTAATGAAAAACTGTTTTTT